Below are 4 T cell receptor beta chains sequenced from a single sample in a study of blood T cell repertoires in COVID-19. Produced via immunoSEQ multiplex PCR; TCRdb's table is partial and in-frame only. Of 200,000 to 300,000 clones listed, approximately 80% are singletons. Sequencing was performed on peripheral blood. The source of these receptors is a human donor in a cohort sampled during active COVID-19.

V and J are TRBV6-5 and TRBJ2-1, with D possibly TRBD2 on 5 matching bases. The V and J ends lost 6 bases and 4 bases respectively, with 16 bases between them. The germline V gene encodes CDR1 MNHEY and CDR2 SVGAGI. This CDR3 spans 15 amino acids. CDR3 protein: CASSQYGVSYNEQFF. The CDR3 DNA sequence: TGTGCCAGCAGCCAGTACGGGGTGTCTTACAATGAGCAGTTCTTC.

There are a few counts of this clone. The gene calls are TRBV10-2 and TRBJ2-1; TRBD1 aligns across 9 bases. Trimming removed 6 bases from V and 6 bases from J; junction bases left unmatched: 9. This CDR3 contains 15 residues. Germline V lookup: CDR1 WSHSY, CDR2 SAAADI. CDR3: CASREAGQGSNEQFF. The CDR3 bases are TGCGCCAGCAGGGAGGCGGGACAGGGTAGCAATGAGCAGTTCTTC.

The chain recombines TRBV27 with TRBJ2-1; D is possibly TRBD2 (6 bases). Trimming stripped 7 bases from V and 6 bases from J, with 19 bases between. Germline assignment: CDR1 MNHEY and CDR2 SMNVEV (reference sequence). CDR3 length: 15 amino acids. The CDR3 DNA follows: TGTGCCAGCATAAGGCCGGGACGGGGAGGCAATGAGCAGTTCTTC. The encoded protein is CASIRPGRGGNEQFF.

V and J are TRBV4-2 and TRBJ2-3; D perhaps matches TRBD2 (5 bases). The ends were cut back, 1 base at V and 7 bases at J, with 21 bases in the middle. CDR3 length equals 17 residues. Germline CDR1 is LGHNA and CDR2 is YNFKEQ. The CDR3 here is CASSQVSPGKGGYTQYF. Written as DNA, the CDR3 is TGTGCCAGCAGCCAAGTGAGCCCGGGAAAAGGAGGCTATACGCAGTATTTT.